The TCR beta chain under discussion was sequenced for a study of OX40 agonist ivuxolimab in advanced cancers. Samples of blood were obtained at baseline, on cycle 4 day 1, and on cycle 7 day 1. The table came from immunoSEQ multiplex PCR; TCRdb's copy has only in-frame clones and leaves some out. The data hold some 81,000 clones, with 70% to 90% observed a single time. V was cut by 4 bases and J by 11 bases, with 21 bases left in between. The germline V gene encodes CDR1 MNHEY and CDR2 SVGAGI. The CDR3 spans 14 residues. The receptor was isolated from an adult with an advanced solid tumor such as melanoma, head and neck, liver or kidney cancer. V usage is TRBV6-5 and J usage is TRBJ2-7, with D possibly TRBD1 on 6 matching bases. The sample consisted of CD4+ or CD8+ T cells sorted from blood, taken in a trial of the OX40 agonist ivuxolimab. CDR3 sequence: CASSSNDPWKGEYF. CDR3 DNA: TGTGCCAGCAGTTCCAATGATCCTTGGAAGGGGGAGTACTTC.